The rows below give T cell receptor beta chains drawn from one sample of a study of blood T cell repertoires in COVID-19. Only in-frame clones appear in the TCRdb table, and some are missing; sequencing was by immunoSEQ multiplex PCR. The sample lists around 280,000 clones; 87% were seen once. Sequencing used PBMCs or T cells enriched from blood (not recorded which). The receptors were gathered from a woman in her thirties or forties who had recovered from COVID-19. Each CDR3 is given with its conserved first and last residue. A D gene is named only where the DNA matches it firmly. Rows give clone size only sometimes, using once, few, many, or a class for an expanded clone.

D gene: TRBD1
V gene: TRBV30
J gene: TRBJ1-5
CDR3 length: 13
clone size: -
CDR3 protein: CAWSGPGGQPQHF
CDR3 DNA: TGTGCCTGGAGCGGTCCAGGGGGCCAGCCCCAGCATTTT

D gene: TRBD2
V gene: TRBV6-2/TRBV6-3
J gene: TRBJ2-7
CDR3 length: 14
clone size: -
CDR3 protein: CASSYQGLGYEQYF
CDR3 DNA: TGTGCCAGCAGTTACCAGGGACTAGGGTACGAGCAGTACTTC

D gene: TRBD2
V gene: TRBV4-1
J gene: TRBJ2-1
CDR3 length: 17
clone size: few
CDR3 protein: CASSQRSSGRDGSEQFF
CDR3 DNA: TGCGCCAGCAGCCAAAGGTCTAGCGGGAGAGACGGGAGTGAGCAGTTCTTC

D gene: TRBD2
V gene: TRBV30
J gene: TRBJ2-1
CDR3 length: 15
clone size: -
CDR3 protein: CAWSHSGRTYNEQFF
CDR3 DNA: TGTGCCTGGAGTCACAGCGGGAGAACCTACAATGAGCAGTTCTTC

D gene: -
V gene: TRBV19
J gene: TRBJ1-1
CDR3 length: 16
clone size: -
CDR3 protein: CASSIRRQGMNTEAFF
CDR3 DNA: TGTGCCAGTAGTATAAGGAGGCAGGGGATGAACACTGAAGCTTTCTTT

D gene: -
V gene: TRBV2
J gene: TRBJ2-5
CDR3 length: 11
clone size: -
CDR3 protein: CASSERETQYF
CDR3 DNA: TGTGCCAGCAGTGAACGGGAGACCCAGTACTTC

D gene: TRBD1
V gene: TRBV6-5
J gene: TRBJ1-1
CDR3 length: 13
clone size: once
CDR3 protein: CASSTGTGGKAFF
CDR3 DNA: TGTGCCAGCAGTACCGGGACAGGGGGTAAAGCTTTCTTT

D gene: TRBD1
V gene: TRBV2
J gene: TRBJ1-1
CDR3 length: 14
clone size: -
CDR3 protein: CASSERRAGGEAFF
CDR3 DNA: TGTGCCAGCAGTGAAAGGAGGGCAGGGGGAGAAGCTTTCTTT

D gene: -
V gene: TRBV15
J gene: TRBJ2-6
CDR3 length: 16
clone size: -
CDR3 protein: CATARDWSSGANVLTF
CDR3 DNA: TGTGCCACCGCCCGGGACTGGAGCTCTGGGGCCAACGTCCTGACTTTC

D gene: -
V gene: TRBV6-5
J gene: TRBJ1-5
CDR3 length: 14
clone size: -
CDR3 protein: CASSSTGGIQPQHF
CDR3 DNA: TGTGCCAGCAGTTCGACAGGAGGAATTCAGCCCCAGCATTTT

D gene: TRBD2
V gene: TRBV4-2
J gene: TRBJ2-7
CDR3 length: 15
clone size: -
CDR3 protein: CASSLSGGQAYEQYF
CDR3 DNA: TGTGCCAGCAGCCTCAGCGGGGGGCAAGCCTACGAGCAGTACTTC

D gene: TRBD2
V gene: TRBV5-1
J gene: TRBJ2-5
CDR3 length: 16
clone size: few
CDR3 protein: CASSRGTSGFQETQYF
CDR3 DNA: TGCGCCAGCAGCAGAGGGACTAGCGGGTTCCAAGAGACCCAGTACTTC

D gene: -
V gene: TRBV3-1/TRBV3-2
J gene: TRBJ2-5
CDR3 length: 17
clone size: -
CDR3 protein: CASSQERVQGRQETQYF
CDR3 DNA: TGTGCCAGCAGCCAAGAACGGGTACAGGGCCGCCAAGAGACCCAGTACTTC

D gene: -
V gene: TRBV19
J gene: TRBJ1-6
CDR3 length: 15
clone size: -
CDR3 protein: CASSAETGSGSPLHF
CDR3 DNA: TGTGCCAGTAGTGCCGAAACAGGGAGCGGTTCACCCCTCCACTTT

D gene: -
V gene: TRBV20-1
J gene: TRBJ1-2
CDR3 length: 11
clone size: -
CDR3 protein: CSAQDRYGYTF
CDR3 DNA: TGCAGTGCTCAGGACAGATATGGCTACACCTTC

D gene: -
V gene: TRBV25-1
J gene: TRBJ1-1
CDR3 length: 12
clone size: -
CDR3 protein: CASSEPGAQAFF
CDR3 DNA: TGTGCCAGCAGTGAACCAGGTGCGCAGGCTTTCTTT

D gene: -
V gene: TRBV24-1
J gene: TRBJ1-2
CDR3 length: 15
clone size: -
CDR3 protein: CATSDPSGQQYGYTF
CDR3 DNA: TGTGCCACCAGTGATCCGTCGGGACAACAATATGGCTACACCTTC

D gene: -
V gene: TRBV3-1/TRBV3-2
J gene: TRBJ2-1
CDR3 length: 12
clone size: -
CDR3 protein: CASSQWTSEQFF
CDR3 DNA: TGTGCCAGCAGCCAGTGGACTTCTGAGCAGTTCTTC

D gene: -
V gene: TRBV21-1
J gene: TRBJ1-2
CDR3 length: 17
clone size: -
CDR3 protein: CASSKGPGTGGNYGYTF
CDR3 DNA: TGTGCCAGCAGCAAAGGTCCCGGGACAGGGGGGAACTATGGCTACACCTTC

D gene: TRBD1
V gene: TRBV5-6
J gene: TRBJ1-5
CDR3 length: 13
clone size: -
CDR3 protein: CASSLGQGGPQHF
CDR3 DNA: TGTGCCAGCAGCTTGGGACAGGGGGGACCCCAGCATTTT

D gene: -
V gene: TRBV5-5
J gene: TRBJ2-1
CDR3 length: 13
clone size: once
CDR3 protein: CASSFGGYNEQFF
CDR3 DNA: TGTGCCAGCAGCTTTGGCGGCTACAATGAGCAGTTCTTC

D gene: TRBD1
V gene: TRBV28
J gene: TRBJ1-1
CDR3 length: 16
clone size: -
CDR3 protein: CASSSPGQGMNTEAFF
CDR3 DNA: TGTGCCAGCAGTTCACCGGGACAGGGCATGAACACTGAAGCTTTCTTT

D gene: TRBD1
V gene: TRBV28
J gene: TRBJ2-3
CDR3 length: 15
clone size: -
CDR3 protein: CASRTAGQGTDTQYF
CDR3 DNA: TGTGCCAGCAGGACCGCCGGACAGGGCACAGATACGCAGTATTTT